This TCR beta chain was observed in a study of CD8 T cells in ankylosing spondylitis. Study results and caveats: What appeared characteristic of ankylosing spondylitis blood was a TCR beta motif of eight highly homologous variants.

TCRdb fed the 5' RACE reads into MiXCR, producing one record per CDR3 protein. Among 220,000 or so distinct CDR3 sequences listed, around 18% were seen once. V was cut by 11 bases and J by 0 bases, with 14 bases left in between. This CDR3 has 13 amino acids. Germline V gene lookup returns CDR1 MNHEY and CDR2 SVGEGT. About this clonotype: What it binds is unknown.

The sequence was collected from a male donor with ankylosing spondylitis. Sequences were obtained from blood, either unsorted or a sorted T cell fraction (not recorded which). The V gene is TRBV6-2 or TRBV6-3, the J gene TRBJ2-7; D could derive from TRBD1 or TRBD2 (5 bases each). CDR3 DNA sequence: TGTGCCTCCCGGGGCAGGTACTCCTACGAGCAGTACTTC. This codes for CASRGRYSYEQYF.